The following is a T cell receptor (beta chain) sequence with its context. Its antigen is not identified. The entry originates in a study of vaccination and CD4 T cells after COVID-19. Cultured CD4+ T-cell DNA underwent Oncomine TCR Beta short-read sequencing. TCRdb re-analysed the PCR reads in MiXCR, keeping a single row per CDR3 protein. This table has approximately 8,500 distinct CDR3 sequences, 45% to 65% appearing once. Specified treatment: approximately 11-day PBMC culture with coronavirus spike peptide pools or control peptides (ViraFEST assay). CD4+ T lymphocytes from the unexposed donor were collected before the COVID-19 pandemic (2011-2018). V gave up 4 bases and J gave up 3 bases; unmatched junction bases: 14. This CDR3 contains 17 residues. Germline V lookup: CDR1 SGHTA, CDR2 FQGNSA.

Sequencing used CD4+ T cells from blood, cultured in vitro. This rearrangement joins TRBV7-2 to TRBJ2-7, with 8 bases lining up with TRBD2. The TCR was taken from a human donor in good health. The CDR3 DNA follows: TGTGCCAGCAGCTCGATAACCAGCCTAGGGACTAGCTACGAGCAGTACTTC. The encoded protein is CASSSITSLGTSYEQYF.